Listed below are T cell receptor beta chains from one sample, sequenced in a study of STAT5B mutations in CD4+ large granular lymphocyte leukemia. Measured with immunoSEQ multiplex PCR; TCRdb has only the in-frame clones, and not every one. In the table there are 30,000 to 35,000 clones, 69% of which are singletons. Input material: CD4+ T cells from blood buffy coats. Receptors were obtained from a human donor in good health. Each CDR3 is given with its conserved first and last residue. Each record gives: D gene, V gene, clone size, J gene, CDR3 DNA, CDR3 protein. The D gene is left open where the match is weak. For some rows the clone size is stated as once, few or many, or as a class when expanded; others skip it.

D gene: -
V gene: TRBV7-2
clone size: -
J gene: TRBJ2-2
CDR3 DNA: TGTGCCAGCAGCTTAGCCAGGGCCAGTATCACCGGGGAGCTGTTTTTT
CDR3 protein: CASSLARASITGELFF

D gene: -
V gene: TRBV2
clone size: -
J gene: TRBJ1-5
CDR3 DNA: TGTGCCAGCAGTGAATTCACGCGTGCCCAGCCCCAGCATTTT
CDR3 protein: CASSEFTRAQPQHF

D gene: -
V gene: TRBV2
clone size: -
J gene: TRBJ2-7
CDR3 DNA: TGTGCCAGCAGCCCCGCCAGGGCCCCCTACGAGCAGTACTTC
CDR3 protein: CASSPARAPYEQYF

D gene: -
V gene: TRBV9
clone size: -
J gene: TRBJ2-5
CDR3 DNA: TGTGCCAGCAGCGTAGCTGGAAGGGAAGAGACCCAGTACTTC
CDR3 protein: CASSVAGREETQYF

D gene: -
V gene: TRBV2
clone size: -
J gene: TRBJ1-2
CDR3 DNA: TGTGCCAGCAGTACCTATGGCTACACCTTC
CDR3 protein: CASSTYGYTF

D gene: -
V gene: TRBV25-1
clone size: few
J gene: TRBJ1-2
CDR3 DNA: TGTGCCAGCAGTGAATATGAAGCAGGGAACTATGGCTACACCTTC
CDR3 protein: CASSEYEAGNYGYTF

D gene: TRBD1
V gene: TRBV6-1
clone size: few
J gene: TRBJ1-1
CDR3 DNA: TGTGCCAGCAGCGCCCGAGGCAGGGGGACGGCTTTCTTT
CDR3 protein: CASSARGRGTAFF

D gene: -
V gene: TRBV18
clone size: -
J gene: TRBJ1-3
CDR3 DNA: TGTGCCAGCTCACCACCGGGCACCCCCTCTGGAAACACCATATATTTT
CDR3 protein: CASSPPGTPSGNTIYF

D gene: TRBD1
V gene: TRBV29-1
clone size: -
J gene: TRBJ2-2
CDR3 DNA: TGCAGCGTTAGGACAGGGGTTAACACCGGGGAGCTGTTTTTT
CDR3 protein: CSVRTGVNTGELFF

D gene: -
V gene: TRBV5-6
clone size: -
J gene: TRBJ1-3
CDR3 DNA: TGTGCCAGCAGCGTAGGAAACACCATATATTTT
CDR3 protein: CASSVGNTIYF

D gene: -
V gene: TRBV6-5
clone size: -
J gene: TRBJ1-5
CDR3 DNA: TGTGCCAGCAGTAAGCTCGGGAATAGCAATCAGCCCCAGCATTTT
CDR3 protein: CASSKLGNSNQPQHF

D gene: TRBD2
V gene: TRBV5-1
clone size: -
J gene: TRBJ2-3
CDR3 DNA: TGCGCCAGCAGCTCTACCGGGACTAGCGGTAGCACAGATACGCAGTATTTT
CDR3 protein: CASSSTGTSGSTDTQYF

D gene: -
V gene: TRBV19
clone size: -
J gene: TRBJ2-1
CDR3 DNA: TGTGCCAGTAGTTTGTATGGCAATGAGCAGTTCTTC
CDR3 protein: CASSLYGNEQFF

D gene: TRBD1
V gene: TRBV11-2
clone size: -
J gene: TRBJ1-1
CDR3 DNA: TGTGCCAGCAGCCCCGGACAGGGCGGGAACACTGAAGCTTTCTTT
CDR3 protein: CASSPGQGGNTEAFF

D gene: -
V gene: TRBV18
clone size: -
J gene: TRBJ2-1
CDR3 DNA: TGTGCCAGCTCACCGGCGATCAATGAGCAGTTCTTC
CDR3 protein: CASSPAINEQFF

D gene: TRBD1
V gene: TRBV10-3
clone size: few
J gene: TRBJ1-1
CDR3 DNA: TGTGCCATCAGCACCGGGACAGGCTCCCAGGCTGAAGCTTTCTTT
CDR3 protein: CAISTGTGSQAEAFF

D gene: -
V gene: TRBV19
clone size: -
J gene: TRBJ1-3
CDR3 DNA: TGTGCCAGTAGCCCTTTCGACAGATCCTCTGGAAACACCATATATTTT
CDR3 protein: CASSPFDRSSGNTIYF

D gene: -
V gene: TRBV9
clone size: -
J gene: TRBJ2-7
CDR3 DNA: TGTGCCAGCAGCAGGGAGATTGGTGAGCAGTACTTC
CDR3 protein: CASSREIGEQYF

D gene: TRBD2
V gene: TRBV19
clone size: few
J gene: TRBJ2-3
CDR3 DNA: TGTGCCAGTAGTATATGGCGGGGGGGCAGCACAGATACGCAGTATTTT
CDR3 protein: CASSIWRGGSTDTQYF

D gene: -
V gene: TRBV2
clone size: -
J gene: TRBJ2-4
CDR3 DNA: TGTGCCAGCAGTGACAGAGGAATCCTTCTAGCCAAAAACATTCAGTACTTC
CDR3 protein: CASSDRGILLAKNIQYF

D gene: -
V gene: TRBV19
clone size: -
J gene: TRBJ1-2
CDR3 DNA: TGTGCCAGTAGTATGGGAGTCAGGTGGGGCTACACCTTC
CDR3 protein: CASSMGVRWGYTF

D gene: -
V gene: TRBV15
clone size: -
J gene: TRBJ1-1
CDR3 DNA: TGTGCCACCAGCAGAGCCCCTAACACTGAAGCTTTCTTT
CDR3 protein: CATSRAPNTEAFF

D gene: -
V gene: TRBV4-3
clone size: -
J gene: TRBJ1-1
CDR3 DNA: TGCGCCAGCAGCCAAGCTCGGGGATTGAACACTGAAGCTTTCTTT
CDR3 protein: CASSQARGLNTEAFF

D gene: TRBD1
V gene: TRBV6-6
clone size: -
J gene: TRBJ2-1
CDR3 DNA: TGTGCCAGCGGAGGCAGGGGGCTTGAGCAGTTCTTC
CDR3 protein: CASGGRGLEQFF

D gene: -
V gene: TRBV5-6
clone size: -
J gene: TRBJ2-5
CDR3 DNA: TGTGCCAGCAGCCTTCGAAGGGGGGCCCGGGAGACCCAGTACTTC
CDR3 protein: CASSLRRGARETQYF

D gene: -
V gene: TRBV28
clone size: -
J gene: TRBJ1-2
CDR3 DNA: TGTGCCAGCAGTTTAGGGGGGGACCTCTATGGCTACACCTTC
CDR3 protein: CASSLGGDLYGYTF

D gene: -
V gene: TRBV5-4
clone size: once
J gene: TRBJ1-2
CDR3 DNA: TGTGCCAGCAGCTCCACCCTCGGCAACCGAGGAACTAACTATGGCTACACCTTC
CDR3 protein: CASSSTLGNRGTNYGYTF

D gene: -
V gene: TRBV5-1
clone size: -
J gene: TRBJ2-1
CDR3 DNA: TGCGCCAGCAGCCCGGTACCGGACCGCTACAATGAGCAGTTCTTC
CDR3 protein: CASSPVPDRYNEQFF

D gene: -
V gene: TRBV5-5
clone size: -
J gene: TRBJ2-7
CDR3 DNA: TGTGCCAGCAGCTTGGGGGGCCAGCCATCCTACGAGCAGTACTTC
CDR3 protein: CASSLGGQPSYEQYF

D gene: -
V gene: TRBV7-2
clone size: once
J gene: TRBJ1-6
CDR3 DNA: TGTGCCAGCAGCTTGACAATATATGGGAATTCACCCCTCCACTTT
CDR3 protein: CASSLTIYGNSPLHF

D gene: -
V gene: TRBV18
clone size: once
J gene: TRBJ1-1
CDR3 DNA: TGTGCCAGCTCACCCCCCCGGGGCGTGAACACTGAAGCTTTCTTT
CDR3 protein: CASSPPRGVNTEAFF

D gene: TRBD2
V gene: TRBV10-3
clone size: once
J gene: TRBJ2-1
CDR3 DNA: TGTGCCATCAGTGAGGGGGGGACTAGCGGGGGCATTCATGAGCAGTTCTTC
CDR3 protein: CAISEGGTSGGIHEQFF

D gene: -
V gene: TRBV28
clone size: few
J gene: TRBJ1-1
CDR3 DNA: TGTGCCAGCAGTTCTCCCGGGAGCACTGAAGCTTTCTTT
CDR3 protein: CASSSPGSTEAFF

D gene: -
V gene: TRBV7-8
clone size: few
J gene: TRBJ2-1
CDR3 DNA: TGTGCCAGCAGCTTAACCGGGAAAGACAATGAGCAGTTCTTC
CDR3 protein: CASSLTGKDNEQFF

D gene: -
V gene: TRBV5-7
clone size: -
J gene: TRBJ1-1
CDR3 DNA: TGTGCCAGCAGCTTGTCCGATGACACTGAAGCTTTCTTT
CDR3 protein: CASSLSDDTEAFF

D gene: TRBD2
V gene: TRBV5-1
clone size: -
J gene: TRBJ2-3
CDR3 DNA: TGCGCCAGCAGCGATGGACTAGCGGGGGGGGGCACAGATACGCAGTATTTT
CDR3 protein: CASSDGLAGGGTDTQYF

D gene: -
V gene: TRBV19
clone size: -
J gene: TRBJ1-6
CDR3 DNA: TGTGCCAGTAGTGGACGGTTGTATAATTCACCCCTCCACTTT
CDR3 protein: CASSGRLYNSPLHF

D gene: TRBD1
V gene: TRBV5-1
clone size: -
J gene: TRBJ1-2
CDR3 DNA: TGCGCCAGCAGCTTTACCCTTGGACAGGGGAAGGGCTACACCTTC
CDR3 protein: CASSFTLGQGKGYTF

D gene: -
V gene: TRBV6-6
clone size: -
J gene: TRBJ1-6
CDR3 DNA: TGTGCCAGCAAACGTGAGGCCTCGAATTCACCCCTCCACTTT
CDR3 protein: CASKREASNSPLHF

D gene: -
V gene: TRBV4-1
clone size: -
J gene: TRBJ1-2
CDR3 DNA: TGCGCCAGCAGCCAAGGGGGGGAAGTATCTGGCTACACCTTC
CDR3 protein: CASSQGGEVSGYTF

D gene: TRBD2
V gene: TRBV11-2
clone size: -
J gene: TRBJ2-3
CDR3 DNA: TGTGCCAGCAGCCCGACTAGCGGGGGGGCCTCAGATACGCAGTATTTT
CDR3 protein: CASSPTSGGASDTQYF

D gene: TRBD1
V gene: TRBV10-3
clone size: -
J gene: TRBJ2-5
CDR3 DNA: TGTGCCATCAGTGCATACAGGGGGCAAGAGACCCAGTACTTC
CDR3 protein: CAISAYRGQETQYF

D gene: -
V gene: TRBV9
clone size: -
J gene: TRBJ1-2
CDR3 DNA: TGTGCCAGCAGCTCACAGGGATTTGGCTACACCTTC
CDR3 protein: CASSSQGFGYTF

D gene: -
V gene: TRBV2
clone size: -
J gene: TRBJ1-5
CDR3 DNA: TGTGCCAGCAGTCCCGGACGGGCCGCGCCCCAGCATTTT
CDR3 protein: CASSPGRAAPQHF

D gene: TRBD2
V gene: TRBV30
clone size: -
J gene: TRBJ2-3
CDR3 DNA: TGTGCCTGGAGTGGGGGGGGGACAGATACGCAGTATTTT
CDR3 protein: CAWSGGGTDTQYF

D gene: -
V gene: TRBV10-3
clone size: -
J gene: TRBJ1-2
CDR3 DNA: TGTGCCATCACTCAGAAGAGGGATAACGGCTACACCTTC
CDR3 protein: CAITQKRDNGYTF

D gene: -
V gene: TRBV2
clone size: -
J gene: TRBJ1-5
CDR3 DNA: TGTGCCAGCAGTGAGGAGTGGGAGCCCCAGCATTTT
CDR3 protein: CASSEEWEPQHF

D gene: -
V gene: TRBV9
clone size: -
J gene: TRBJ2-3
CDR3 DNA: TGTGCCAGCAGCGTAGGGTGGGTCGCAGATACGCAGTATTTT
CDR3 protein: CASSVGWVADTQYF

D gene: -
V gene: TRBV13
clone size: few
J gene: TRBJ1-4
CDR3 DNA: TGTGCCAGCAGCCCCAGGGGATATGGGGCAACTAATGAAAAACTGTTTTTT
CDR3 protein: CASSPRGYGATNEKLFF

D gene: -
V gene: TRBV30
clone size: -
J gene: TRBJ1-1
CDR3 DNA: TGTGCCTGGGAGGGGGGAGAAGCTTTCTTT
CDR3 protein: CAWEGGEAFF

D gene: -
V gene: TRBV6-1
clone size: -
J gene: TRBJ2-7
CDR3 DNA: TGTGCCAGCAGAGCGAGCGGTTCCTACGAGCAGTACTTC
CDR3 protein: CASRASGSYEQYF

D gene: TRBD1
V gene: TRBV7-6
clone size: -
J gene: TRBJ1-6
CDR3 DNA: TGTGCCAGCAGCGCGGGACAGGGTGGGTCCTATAATTCACCCCTCCACTTT
CDR3 protein: CASSAGQGGSYNSPLHF

D gene: TRBD1
V gene: TRBV6-6
clone size: -
J gene: TRBJ2-1
CDR3 DNA: TGTGCCAGCCGAGGGGGTCGGGACAGGGCCAATGAGCAGTTCTTC
CDR3 protein: CASRGGRDRANEQFF